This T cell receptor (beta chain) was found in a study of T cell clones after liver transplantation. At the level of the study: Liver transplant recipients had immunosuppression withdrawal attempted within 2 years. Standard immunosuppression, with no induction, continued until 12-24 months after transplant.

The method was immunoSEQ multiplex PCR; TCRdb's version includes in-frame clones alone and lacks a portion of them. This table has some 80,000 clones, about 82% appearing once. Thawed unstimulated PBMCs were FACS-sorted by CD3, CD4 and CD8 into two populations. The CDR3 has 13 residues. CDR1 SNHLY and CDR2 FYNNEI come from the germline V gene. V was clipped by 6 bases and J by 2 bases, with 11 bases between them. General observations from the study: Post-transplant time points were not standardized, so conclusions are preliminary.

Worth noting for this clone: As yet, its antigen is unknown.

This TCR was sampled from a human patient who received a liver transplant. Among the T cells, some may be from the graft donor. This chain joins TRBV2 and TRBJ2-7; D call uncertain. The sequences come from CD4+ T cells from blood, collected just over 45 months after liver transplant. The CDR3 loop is CASRGRATYEQYF. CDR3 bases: TGTGCCAGCAGAGGCCGGGCTACCTACGAGCAGTACTTC.